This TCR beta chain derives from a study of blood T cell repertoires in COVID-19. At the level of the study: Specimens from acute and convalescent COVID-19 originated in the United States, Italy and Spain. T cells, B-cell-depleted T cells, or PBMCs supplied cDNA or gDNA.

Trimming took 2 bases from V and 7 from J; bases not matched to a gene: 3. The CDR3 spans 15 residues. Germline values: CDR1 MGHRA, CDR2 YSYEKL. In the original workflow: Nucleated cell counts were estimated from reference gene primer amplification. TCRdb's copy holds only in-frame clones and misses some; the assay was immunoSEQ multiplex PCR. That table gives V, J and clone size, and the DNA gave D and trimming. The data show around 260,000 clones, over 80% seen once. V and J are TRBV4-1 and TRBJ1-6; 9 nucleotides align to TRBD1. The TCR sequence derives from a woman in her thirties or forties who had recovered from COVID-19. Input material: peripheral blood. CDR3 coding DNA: TGCGCCAGCAGCCAAAGGACAGGGGAGAATTCACCCCTCCACTTT. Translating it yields CASSQRTGENSPLHF.